What follows is one TCR beta chain and its context. There are many counts of this clonotype. No antigen is known for it. Per-base quality was not reported, and no clone a single base away is much larger than it. The library relied on PCR. Sequencer: Illumina HiSeq 4000. Bulk TCR libraries were prepared as previously described, using TCR primers listed in Table S5. Total RNA was purified with the Qiagen AllPrep DNA/RNA kit. Before any analysis, reads coming from multiple sequencing runs of the same library were combined into one pool. The paper's data handling went like this. Reads were retained only if the reads had an exact TCR constant sequence, and the retained reads were trimmed to 150 nt and grouped according to their 12-nt molecular barcodes. Reads within each barcode group were sub-clustered using a 15% Levenshtein threshold, and quality-weighted consensus sequences were constructed for each RNA molecule. Non-functional sequences were excluded, and lower-count sequences lying one edit away from another sequence were also excluded. Based on a fit of two negative binomial distributions, barcode sub-clusters having less than 20% of the maximum read count were discarded. In-frame beta chains were kept once TCRdb had trimmed the public reads at Q25 with fastp and called clones with MiXCR. A single entry per CDR3 protein holds the most common genes and DNA from its merged rows. TCRdb, not the original authors, processed these V and J calls. Across this sample there are 600,000 to 650,000 distinct CDR3 sequences, with roughly 21% seen only once. The biggest ten clones account for under 0.95% of the sample.

Libraries of naive CD8 T cells were built from anywhere between about 17,000 and 1,000,000 sorted cells, with 10%, 30% or 50% of the purified RNA used. Naive CD8 T cells were FACS-sorted as CD8+CD4-CCR7+CD45RA+ on a BD FACSAria II into RLT Plus buffer. To test detection sensitivity, Jurkat RNA equal to about nine TCR copies was added to samples of about 20,000-1,000,000 naive CD8 T cells. Enrichment of CD8 T cells was done with RosetteSep CD8+ T Cell Enrichment Cocktail plus Ficoll-Paque, and ACK red cell lysis came afterward. These data originate in a study of molecular identifiers for immune sequencing clone quantification (dated by TCRdb to 2017 to 2018). For context, the study as a whole: For a replicate experiment, RNA from around 20,000 or 100,000 naive CD8 T cells was divided into five aliquots, of which four were sequenced. The study was a methods study using CD8 T cells to benchmark molecular-identifier clustering-based TCR repertoire sequencing (MIDCIRS) and TCR RNA copy counting.

What the authors observed across the whole study: Spiked-in Jurkat TCR RNA (approximately 9 copies' worth), which is not part of the donor repertoire, was contained in the naive libraries. Even against a background of about a million naive CD8 T cells, spiked-in Jurkat TCR RNA amounting to a single cell's worth was reported to be detectable. Clones above 20 RNA copies held over 98% of molecules in CMV-specific effector cells but under 1% in naive cells. Without barcode sub-clustering, chimeric consensus sequences inflated TCR diversity; chimeras reached as high as 47%. Modeling gave approximately 3 recovered TCR RNA copies per cell versus approximately 10 by digital PCR, implying approximately 30% capture efficiency. Highly expanded clone sizes could be underestimated because identical TCR molecules may share a barcode.

Unmatched junction bases come to 10, with V trimmed by 4 bases and J by 2 bases. CDR1 and CDR2 were assigned from the germline V gene as MNHEY and SVGAGI. From the cysteine up to the phenylalanine, the CDR3 has a length of 16 residues. The only DNA kept is the CDR3, 48 bases in frame from the first base. Sequenced input: naive CD8+ T cells from blood, with Jurkat cell RNA spiked in. Explained via the paper, the cell subset or site label denotes: FACS-sorted CD8+CD4-CCR7+CD45RA+ naive T cells. This sequence was found in a human donor in good health. Some libraries in this study had Jurkat cell RNA spiked in. Recombination joined TRBV6-5 with TRBJ1-1, and TRBD1 aligns with 7 junction nucleotides. The sequence in DNA is TGTGCCAGCAGTTCGCGACAGGGCTCAATCAACACTGAAGCTTTCTTT. Translated, it gives CASSSRQGSINTEAFF.